The rows below give T cell receptor beta chains drawn from one sample of a study of Ad26.COV2.S vaccination and SARS-CoV-2 variants. TCRdb's copy holds only in-frame clones and misses some; the assay was immunoSEQ multiplex PCR. Of just under 250,000 clones detected, approximately 88% appear once; the ten largest clones hold about 11%. The sample here was peripheral blood, taken in a trial of Ad26.COV2.S vaccine versus placebo. All receptors come from a person between 18 and 65 years old who received the Ad26.COV2.S COVID-19 vaccine or a placebo. Each CDR3 is given with its conserved first and last residue. The D gene is left open where the match is weak. Where a row states a size, it is once, few, many or the class of an expanded clone; other rows omit it.

>TRBJ1-2|TRBD1|.|TRBV6-6
CASSQGGPLNYGYTF
TGTGCCAGCAGCCAGGGGGGGCCCCTTAACTATGGCTACACCTTC
>TRBJ2-1|.|.|TRBV4-3
CASSQGLGGYEQFF
TGCGCCAGCAGCCAAGGTTTGGGGGGTTATGAGCAGTTCTTC
>TRBJ2-1|.|.|TRBV19
CASSIVGGGQYNEQFF
TGTGCCAGCAGTATCGTGGGAGGGGGCCAGTACAATGAGCAGTTCTTC
>TRBJ1-4|TRBD1|once|TRBV19
CASNLQGGSEKLFF
TGTGCCAGTAATCTACAGGGGGGGAGTGAAAAACTGTTTTTT
>TRBJ2-2|.|.|TRBV3-1/TRBV3-2
CASSQVPVGVTGELFF
TGTGCCAGCAGCCAAGTTCCAGTCGGGGTCACCGGGGAGCTGTTTTTT
>TRBJ2-1|TRBD2|.|TRBV4-3
CASSQGRTSGRSYNEQFF
TGCGCCAGCAGCCAAGGACGGACTAGCGGGAGATCTTACAATGAGCAGTTCTTC
>TRBJ1-5|.|once|TRBV5-5
CASSLWVGNQPQHF
TGTGCCAGCAGCTTGTGGGTCGGCAATCAGCCCCAGCATTTT
>TRBJ2-5|.|.|TRBV11-3
CASSLAGQQETQYF
TGTGCCAGCAGCTTAGCAGGGCAACAAGAGACCCAGTACTTC
>TRBJ1-2|TRBD1|.|TRBV19
CASSLQGAYGYTF
TGTGCCAGTAGCCTCCAGGGGGCCTATGGCTACACCTTC
>TRBJ2-1|TRBD2|.|TRBV7-2
CASSLKGLGSPEQFF
TGTGCCAGCAGCTTAAAAGGACTAGGGAGTCCTGAGCAGTTCTTC
>TRBJ2-7|.|.|TRBV14
CASSLTPGTGFAWRGQSLPYEQYF
TGTGCCAGCAGCCTAACCCCCGGGACAGGTTTCGCGTGGCGGGGGCAATCCCTTCCCTACGAGCAGTACTTC
>TRBJ1-1|.|.|TRBV7-3
CASSSTREGTEAFF
TGTGCCAGCAGCTCGACACGGGAAGGCACTGAAGCTTTCTTT
>TRBJ2-7|.|once|TRBV3-1/TRBV3-2
CASSPFSTYEQYF
TGTGCCAGCAGCCCGTTCTCGACCTACGAGCAGTACTTC
>TRBJ2-5|.|once|TRBV4-3
CASSQDKQGATQYF
TGCGCCAGCAGCCAAGATAAGCAGGGAGCGACCCAGTACTTC
>TRBJ1-2|.|.|TRBV24-1
CATSGGTGKPYGYTF
TGTGCCACCAGTGGGGGTACAGGGAAACCCTATGGCTACACCTTC
>TRBJ1-1|.|.|TRBV27
CASRSWQENTEAFF
TGTGCCAGCCGAAGCTGGCAGGAGAACACTGAAGCTTTCTTT
>TRBJ1-5|.|.|TRBV28
CASDQRLGAQPQHF
TGTGCCAGCGACCAAAGGTTGGGGGCGCAGCCCCAGCATTTT
>TRBJ1-5|.|.|TRBV18
CASSPEPEQPQHF
TGTGCCAGCTCACCCGAACCAGAACAGCCCCAGCATTTT
>TRBJ1-5|.|.|TRBV6-6
CASSPISTGRQSQPQHF
TGTGCCAGCAGTCCGATCTCTACAGGGCGGCAAAGTCAGCCCCAGCATTTT
>TRBJ2-5|.|.|TRBV21-1
CASSNIGGAETQYF
TGTGCCAGCAGCAATATAGGGGGGGCGGAGACCCAGTACTTC
>TRBJ2-7|.|.|TRBV19
CASSNPGSSYEQYF
TGTGCCAGTAGTAACCCAGGGAGCTCCTACGAGCAGTACTTC
>TRBJ1-2|.|.|TRBV10-3
CAISEIYRANNYGYTF
TGTGCCATCAGTGAGATCTATCGCGCCAATAACTATGGCTACACCTTC
>TRBJ2-7|TRBD1|few|TRBV29-1
CSVGDRENEQYF
TGCAGCGTTGGGGACAGGGAAAACGAGCAGTACTTC
>TRBJ2-2|.|.|TRBV29-1
CSVDPGNTGELFF
TGCAGCGTTGACCCAGGGAACACCGGGGAGCTGTTTTTT
>TRBJ2-3|.|.|TRBV5-1
CASSPGVELVSDTQYF
TGCGCCAGCAGCCCCGGGGTAGAGTTGGTCTCAGATACGCAGTATTTT
>TRBJ2-3|TRBD1|.|TRBV28
CASSPSGTGFRNTQYF
TGTGCCAGCAGTCCATCCGGGACAGGGTTTAGAAATACGCAGTATTTT
>TRBJ2-1|TRBD2|.|TRBV24-1
CATSDRTSGRAFNEQFF
TGTGCCACCAGTGACCGGACTAGCGGGAGGGCCTTCAATGAGCAGTTCTTC
>TRBJ1-5|.|.|TRBV5-1
CASSLQGLSNQPQHF
TGCGCCAGCAGCCTACAAGGGCTTAGCAATCAGCCCCAGCATTTT
>TRBJ2-1|.|.|TRBV25-1
CASSVSSDDNEQFF
TGTGCCAGCAGTGTCTCTAGCGATGACAATGAGCAGTTCTTC
>TRBJ2-3|TRBD2|.|TRBV3-1/TRBV3-2
CASSQSTSGYAVF
TGTGCCAGCAGCCAGTCCACTAGCGGATACGCAGTTTTT
>TRBJ2-2|TRBD1|.|TRBV4-3
CASSQSGTGSTGELFF
TGCGCCAGCAGCCAGTCCGGGACAGGGTCAACCGGGGAGCTGTTTTTT
>TRBJ2-2|.|.|TRBV19
CASSIRSGGANTGELFF
TGTGCCAGTAGTATCCGTTCAGGGGGGGCGAACACCGGGGAGCTGTTTTTT
>TRBJ1-3|.|once|TRBV7-9
CASSASSGNTIYF
TGTGCCAGCAGCGCGAGCTCTGGAAACACCATATATTTT
>TRBJ1-2|.|.|TRBV5-1
CASSLGNSGYTF
TGCGCCAGCAGCTTAGGGAACTCCGGCTACACCTTC
>TRBJ1-6|TRBD1|.|TRBV28
CASSLTGGASPLHF
TGTGCCAGCAGTCTGACAGGGGGCGCATCACCCCTCCACTTT